This T cell receptor (beta chain) was identified in a study of cytomegalovirus exposure and HLA in healthy donors. Findings and limits, study-wide: A few chains tied to CMV proved CMV antigen-specific in vitro. Per a prior analysis, the majority of TCR beta V segments were productive roughly 87% or roughly 30% of the time. Donors belonging to an Asian-associated ancestry cluster reportedly showed fewer N-insertions in productive TCRs than the approximately 640-donor mean, according to what a later analysis found.

This CDR3 contains 13 residues. The V and J ends lost 5 bases and 6 bases respectively, with 13 bases between them. Per germline, CDR1 MNHEY and CDR2 SMNVEV (reference sequence). A remark on this clone: What it binds is unknown.

Primers for the PCR totalled 60 Vbeta and 13 Jbeta. The table came from immunoSEQ multiplex PCR; TCRdb's copy has only in-frame clones and leaves some out. This table holds approximately 190,000 clones, 65% to 85% found once. Source material: PBMCs. The chain has TRBV27 and TRBJ1-2, with a tentative D call TRBD1 (5 bases). This TCR was recovered from a woman between 25 and 40 years old in good health and CMV-seropositive. Written as DNA, the CDR3 is TGTGCCAGCAGTCTGCGGGGGACCCATGGCTACACCTTC. This gives the protein CASSLRGTHGYTF.